The 4 T cell receptor beta chains given below trace back to one sample, sequenced in a study of T-cell reconstitution after alpha-beta-depleted transplantation in children. The authors prepared the TCRbeta library with unique molecular identifiers. TCRdb processed the PCR reads anew with MiXCR; each CDR3 protein has one entry. The sample carries about 130,000 distinct CDR3 sequences, more than 9.5% recorded once. Source: PBMCs, mostly from graft donor cells, taken 180 days after TCRalphabeta/CD19-depleted stem cell transplant. The source of these receptors is a girl under three years old who had a stem cell transplant for combined immunodeficiency, so the T cells may come from the graft donor.

CDR3 protein: CASSFRAGGLDEQFF. DNA for the CDR3: TGCGCCAGCAGCTTCAGAGCGGGGGGGCTGGATGAGCAGTTCTTC. The chain joins TRBV5-1 to TRBJ2-1, with 10 bases identical to TRBD2. The CDR3 consists of 15 residues. Germline CDR1 is SGHRS and CDR2 is YFSETQ. Trimming removed 2 bases from V and 8 bases from J; junction bases left unmatched: 7.

This clonotype has a handful of counts. The rearrangement uses TRBV7-2 and TRBJ2-6; possibly TRBD1 for D (5 bases). Trimming shortened V by 1 base and J by 0 bases, and 7 bases separated the two germline ends. Looked up from germline, CDR1 is SGHTA and CDR2 is FQGNSA. The CDR3 is made up of 16 amino acids. The CDR3 sequence: CASSLGTGSGANVLTF. CDR3 in DNA: TGTGCCAGCAGCTTAGGCACAGGCTCTGGGGCCAACGTCCTGACTTTC.

Comments on this clonotype: Its ends do not fully match the called genes, so a read error is possible. The chain carries TRBV5-6 and TRBJ1-2; D is uncertain. The CDR3 runs 15 residues. CDR1 and CDR2 from the germline V gene are SGHDT and YYEEEE. As DNA, the CDR3 is TGTGCCAGCAGCTTGATCGGTCGGCAGATCTATGGCCACACCTTC. Protein sequence: CASSLIGRQIYGHTF.

This clonotype was detected only a few times. The chain is built from TRBV9 and TRBJ2-2; D possibly corresponds to TRBD1 (6 bases). V shed 5 bases and J shed 0 bases, with 11 bases lying between them. Germline lookup yields CDR1 SGDLS and CDR2 YYNGEE. The CDR3 runs 15 residues. CDR3 sequence reads: CASSPGVTNTGELFF. The CDR3 DNA sequence: TGTGCCAGCAGTCCAGGGGTCACGAACACCGGGGAGCTGTTTTTT.